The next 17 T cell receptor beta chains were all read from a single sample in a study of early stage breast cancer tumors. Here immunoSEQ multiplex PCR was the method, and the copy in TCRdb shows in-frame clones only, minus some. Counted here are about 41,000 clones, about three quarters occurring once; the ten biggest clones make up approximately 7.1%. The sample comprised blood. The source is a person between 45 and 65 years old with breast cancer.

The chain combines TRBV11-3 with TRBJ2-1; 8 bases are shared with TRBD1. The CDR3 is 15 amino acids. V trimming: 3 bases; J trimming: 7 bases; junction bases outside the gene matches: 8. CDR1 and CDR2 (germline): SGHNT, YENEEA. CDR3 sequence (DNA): TGTGCCAGCAGCTTCGGGCAGGGGGCGCGGAATGAGCAGTTCTTC. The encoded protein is CASSFGQGARNEQFF.

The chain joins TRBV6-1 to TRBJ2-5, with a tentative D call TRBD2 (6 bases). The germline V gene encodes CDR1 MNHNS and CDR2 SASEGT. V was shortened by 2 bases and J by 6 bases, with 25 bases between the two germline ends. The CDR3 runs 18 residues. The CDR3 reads CASSERSGPGLAVQTQYF. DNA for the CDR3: TGTGCCAGCAGTGAACGCTCGGGTCCGGGACTGGCGGTGCAGACCCAGTACTTC.

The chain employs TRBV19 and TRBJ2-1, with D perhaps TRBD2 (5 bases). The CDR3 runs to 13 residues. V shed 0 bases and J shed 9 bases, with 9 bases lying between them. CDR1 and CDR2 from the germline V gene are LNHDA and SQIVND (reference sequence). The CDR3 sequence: CASSIDGSSEQFF. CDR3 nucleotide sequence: TGTGCCAGTAGTATAGATGGGAGCAGTGAGCAGTTCTTC. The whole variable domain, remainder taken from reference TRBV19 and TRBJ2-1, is DGGITQSPKYLFRKEGQNVTLSCEQNLNHDAMYWYRQDPGQGLRLIYYSQIVNDFQKGDIAEGYSVSREKKESFPLTVTSAQKNPTAFYLCASSIDGSSEQFFGPGTRLTVL.

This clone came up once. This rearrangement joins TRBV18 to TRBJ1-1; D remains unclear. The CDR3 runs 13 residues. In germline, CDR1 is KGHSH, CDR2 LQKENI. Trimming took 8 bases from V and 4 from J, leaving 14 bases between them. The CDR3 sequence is CASGRGTGTEAFF. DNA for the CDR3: TGTGCCAGCGGCCGGGGAACTGGCACTGAAGCTTTCTTT.

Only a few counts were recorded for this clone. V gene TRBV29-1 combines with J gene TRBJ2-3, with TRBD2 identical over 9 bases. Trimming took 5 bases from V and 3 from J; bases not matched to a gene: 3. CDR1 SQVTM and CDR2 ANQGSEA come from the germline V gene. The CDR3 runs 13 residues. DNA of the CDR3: TGCAGCGTTATAGCGGGAGCAACAGATACGCAGTATTTT. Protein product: CSVIAGATDTQYF.

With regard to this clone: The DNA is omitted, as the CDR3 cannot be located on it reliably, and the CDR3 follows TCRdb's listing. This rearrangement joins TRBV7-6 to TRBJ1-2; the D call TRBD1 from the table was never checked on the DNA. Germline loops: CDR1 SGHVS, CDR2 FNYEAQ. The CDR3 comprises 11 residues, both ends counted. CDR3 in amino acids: CASSWGQGTNF.

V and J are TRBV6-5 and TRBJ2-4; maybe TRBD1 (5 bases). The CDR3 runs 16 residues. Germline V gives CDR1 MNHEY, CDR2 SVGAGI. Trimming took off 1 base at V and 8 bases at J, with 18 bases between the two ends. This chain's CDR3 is CASSYLQVWSRDIQYF. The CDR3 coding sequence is TGTGCCAGCAGTTACTTACAGGTATGGTCTAGAGACATTCAGTACTTC.

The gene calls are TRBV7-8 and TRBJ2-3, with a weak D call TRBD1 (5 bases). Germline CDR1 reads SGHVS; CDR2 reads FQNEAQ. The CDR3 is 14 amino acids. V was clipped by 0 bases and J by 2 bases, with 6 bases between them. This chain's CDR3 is CASSLAGDTDTQYF. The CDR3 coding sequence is TGTGCCAGCAGCTTAGCAGGGGACACAGATACGCAGTATTTT.

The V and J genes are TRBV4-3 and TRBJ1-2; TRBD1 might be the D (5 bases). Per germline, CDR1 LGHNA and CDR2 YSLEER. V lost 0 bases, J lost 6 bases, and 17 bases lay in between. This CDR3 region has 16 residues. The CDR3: CASSQDWGRNYHGYTF. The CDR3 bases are TGCGCCAGCAGCCAAGATTGGGGCAGAAATTATCATGGCTACACCTTC.

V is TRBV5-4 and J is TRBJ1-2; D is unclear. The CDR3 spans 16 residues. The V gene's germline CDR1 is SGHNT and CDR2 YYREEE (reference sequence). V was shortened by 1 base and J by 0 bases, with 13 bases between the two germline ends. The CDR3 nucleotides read TGTGCCAGCAGCTTGCCGGGATCCCTAGCTAACTATGGCTACACCTTC. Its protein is CASSLPGSLANYGYTF.

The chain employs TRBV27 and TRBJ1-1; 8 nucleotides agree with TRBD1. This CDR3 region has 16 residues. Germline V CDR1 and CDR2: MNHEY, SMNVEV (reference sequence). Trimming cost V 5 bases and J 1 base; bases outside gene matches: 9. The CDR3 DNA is TGTGCCAGCAGTCCGAGGACAGGGCGGGCGAACACTGAAGCTTTCTTT. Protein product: CASSPRTGRANTEAFF.

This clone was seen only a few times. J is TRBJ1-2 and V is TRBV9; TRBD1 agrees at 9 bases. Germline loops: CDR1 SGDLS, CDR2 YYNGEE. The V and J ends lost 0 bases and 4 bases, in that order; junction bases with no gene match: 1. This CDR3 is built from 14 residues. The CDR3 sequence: CASSVGQGVYGYTF. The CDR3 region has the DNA TGTGCCAGCAGCGTAGGACAGGGGGTCTATGGCTACACCTTC.

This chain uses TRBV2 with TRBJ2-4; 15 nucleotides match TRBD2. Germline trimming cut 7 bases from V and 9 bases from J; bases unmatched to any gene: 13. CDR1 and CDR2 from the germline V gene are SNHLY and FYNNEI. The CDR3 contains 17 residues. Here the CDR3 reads CASIPGLAGGQGVIQYF. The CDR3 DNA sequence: TGTGCCAGCATCCCCGGACTAGCGGGGGGGCAAGGGGTCATTCAGTACTTC.

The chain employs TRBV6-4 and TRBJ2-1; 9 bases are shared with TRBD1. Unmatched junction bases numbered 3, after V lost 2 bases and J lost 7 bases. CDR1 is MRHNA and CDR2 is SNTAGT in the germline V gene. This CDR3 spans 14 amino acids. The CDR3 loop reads CASSDGQGFNEQFF. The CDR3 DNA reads TGTGCCAGCAGTGACGGACAGGGGTTTAATGAGCAGTTCTTC.

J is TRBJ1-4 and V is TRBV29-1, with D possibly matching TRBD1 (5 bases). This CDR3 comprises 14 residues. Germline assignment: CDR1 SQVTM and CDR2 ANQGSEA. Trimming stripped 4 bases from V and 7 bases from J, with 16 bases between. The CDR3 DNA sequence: TGCAGCGTTGGGGTAGACAGTTACTCTGAAAAACTGTTTTTT. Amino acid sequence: CSVGVDSYSEKLFF. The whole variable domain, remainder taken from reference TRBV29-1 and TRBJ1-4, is SAVISQKPSRDICQRGTSLTIQCQVDSQVTMMFWYRQQPGQSLTLIATANQGSEATYESGFVIDKFPISRPNLTFSTLTVSNMSPEDSSIYLCSVGVDSYSEKLFFGSGTQLSVL.

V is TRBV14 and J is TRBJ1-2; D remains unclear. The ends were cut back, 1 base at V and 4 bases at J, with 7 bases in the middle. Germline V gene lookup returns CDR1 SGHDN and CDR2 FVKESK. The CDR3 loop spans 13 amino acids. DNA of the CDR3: TGTGCCAGCAGCCAAGCGGAGAGCTATGGCTACACCTTC. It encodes CASSQAESYGYTF.

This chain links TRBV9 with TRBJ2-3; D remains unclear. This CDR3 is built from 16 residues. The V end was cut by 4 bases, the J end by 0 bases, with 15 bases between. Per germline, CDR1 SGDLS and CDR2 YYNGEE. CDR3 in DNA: TGTGCCAGCAGCCCCCTCTCTGGCGGAAGCACAGATACGCAGTATTTT. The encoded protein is CASSPLSGGSTDTQYF.